This TCR beta chain was profiled in a study of cytomegalovirus exposure and HLA in healthy donors. For the study at large: From donors who were HLA-typed, an early data release held about 89 million unique TCRs.

Germline assignment: CDR1 SGHDT and CDR2 YYEEEE. The CDR3 is made up of 16 amino acids. With 4 bases clipped from V and 8 bases from J, the junction kept 16 bases outside the gene matches. The PCR employed 60 Vbeta primers together with 13 Jbeta primers. Data came from immunoSEQ multiplex PCR; TCRdb stores just in-frame clones and leaves some out. The sample carries about 200,000 clones, 65% to 90% recorded once. Overall study findings and caveats: According to a later analysis, donors in an Asian-associated ancestry cluster reportedly had fewer N-insertions than the approximately 670-donor mean.

As for this clone: The antigen is not known.

The TCR originated in a woman in her fifties or sixties in good health and CMV-seronegative. Sequenced material: PBMCs. The V and J genes are TRBV5-6 and TRBJ1-1, with TRBD1 matching 8 bases. CDR3 loop: CASSLLGGTGFSEAFF. Written as DNA, the CDR3 is TGTGCCAGCAGCCTATTAGGAGGGACAGGTTTTTCCGAAGCTTTCTTT.